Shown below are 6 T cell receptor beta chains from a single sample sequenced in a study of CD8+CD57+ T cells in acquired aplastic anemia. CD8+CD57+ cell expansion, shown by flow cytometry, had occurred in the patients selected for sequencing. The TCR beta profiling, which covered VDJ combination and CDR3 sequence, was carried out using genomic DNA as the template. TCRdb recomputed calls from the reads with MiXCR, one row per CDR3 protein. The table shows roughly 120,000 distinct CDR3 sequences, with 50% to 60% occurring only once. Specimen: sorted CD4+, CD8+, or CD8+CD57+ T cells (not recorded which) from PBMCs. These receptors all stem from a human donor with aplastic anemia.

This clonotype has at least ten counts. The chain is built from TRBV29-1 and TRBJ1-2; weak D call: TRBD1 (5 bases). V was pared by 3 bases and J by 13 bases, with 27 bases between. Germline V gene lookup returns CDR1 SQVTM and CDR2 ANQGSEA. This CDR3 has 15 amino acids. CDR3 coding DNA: TGCAGCGTTGACCCCTACTCGGTTGGGGTGTCGGGGGGCACCTTC. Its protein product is CSVDPYSVGVSGGTF.

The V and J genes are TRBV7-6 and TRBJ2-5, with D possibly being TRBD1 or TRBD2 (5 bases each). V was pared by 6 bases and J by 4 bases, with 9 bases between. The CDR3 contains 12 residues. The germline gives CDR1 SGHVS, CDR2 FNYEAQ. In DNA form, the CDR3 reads TGTGCCAGCAGGGGGGATGGAGAGACCCAGTACTTC. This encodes CASRGDGETQYF.

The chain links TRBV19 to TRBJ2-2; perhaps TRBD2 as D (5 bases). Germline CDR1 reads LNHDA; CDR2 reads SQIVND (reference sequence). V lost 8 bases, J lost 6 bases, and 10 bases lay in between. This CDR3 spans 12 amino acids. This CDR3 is CASQDGAGELFF. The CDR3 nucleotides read TGTGCCAGTCAGGACGGGGCCGGGGAGCTGTTTTTT.

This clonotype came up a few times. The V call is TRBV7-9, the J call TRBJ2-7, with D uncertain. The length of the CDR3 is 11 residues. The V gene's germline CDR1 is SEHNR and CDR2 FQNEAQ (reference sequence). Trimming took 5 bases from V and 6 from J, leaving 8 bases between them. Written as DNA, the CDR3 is TGTGCCAGCAGCCCGCGGATCGAGCAGTACTTC. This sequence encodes CASSPRIEQYF.

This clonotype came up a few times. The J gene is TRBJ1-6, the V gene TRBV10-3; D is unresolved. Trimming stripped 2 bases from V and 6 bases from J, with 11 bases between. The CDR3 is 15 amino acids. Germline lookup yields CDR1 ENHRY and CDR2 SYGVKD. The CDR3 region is CAISENPTGNSPLHF. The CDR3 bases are TGTGCCATCAGTGAGAATCCCACGGGTAATTCACCCCTCCACTTT.

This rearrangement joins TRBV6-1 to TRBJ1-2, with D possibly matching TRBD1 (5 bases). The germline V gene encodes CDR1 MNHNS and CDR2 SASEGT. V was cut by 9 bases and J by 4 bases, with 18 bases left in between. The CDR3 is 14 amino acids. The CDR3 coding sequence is TGTGCCAGTAAACGGGGACTCTATGGCTATGGCTACACCTTC. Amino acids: CASKRGLYGYGYTF.